These T cell receptor beta chains were read from a single sample in a study of cytomegalovirus exposure and HLA in healthy donors. Assay: immunoSEQ multiplex PCR; the TCRdb copy retains only in-frame clones and omits some. The table shows about 120,000 clones, with about four fifths occurring only once. Sequences were obtained from PBMCs. Every receptor here comes from a woman aged 40 to 50 in good health and CMV-seronegative. Each CDR3 is given with its conserved first and last residue. Fields, in order: J gene, D gene, clone size, V gene, CDR3 DNA, CDR3 protein. The D gene is left open where the match is weak. Some rows mark clone size as missing; the rest say once, few, many or name a class of expanded clone.

TRBJ2-1	TRBD1	once	TRBV18	TGTGCCAGCTCACCACGGACAGGGCCCAATGAGCAGTTCTTC	CASSPRTGPNEQFF
TRBJ1-1	NA	NA	TRBV7-2	TGTGCCAGCAGCTTAGTTTTAGGGGTCGGGACTGAAGCTTTCTTT	CASSLVLGVGTEAFF
TRBJ2-7	NA	NA	TRBV6-1	TGTGCCAGCAGCTATCGACAGTACGAGCAGTACTTC	CASSYRQYEQYF
TRBJ1-1	NA	NA	TRBV28	TGTGCCAGCAGCCCCTACGGGAACACTGAAGCTTTCTTT	CASSPYGNTEAFF
TRBJ2-6	TRBD2	NA	TRBV4-1	TGCGCCAGCAGCCAAGATCGGGGGGTGATTGGGGCCAACGTCCTGACTTTC	CASSQDRGVIGANVLTF
TRBJ1-2	NA	NA	TRBV6-5	TGTGCCAGCAGTTACGGCAGGTTGTATGACTATGGCTACACCTTC	CASSYGRLYDYGYTF
TRBJ2-2	TRBD2	NA	TRBV5-5	TGTGCCAGCAGCTTGGCCGACACTAGCGGGAGCCCCACCGGGGAGCTGTTTTTT	CASSLADTSGSPTGELFF
TRBJ1-4	NA	NA	TRBV7-2	TGTGCCAGCAGCCTCTCGCAGGGTGGCTCTGAAAAACTGTTTTTT	CASSLSQGGSEKLFF
TRBJ2-5	NA	NA	TRBV7-8	TGTGCCAGCAGCTTACAGGGTGTTCGGCAAGAGACCCAGTACTTC	CASSLQGVRQETQYF
TRBJ2-3	TRBD1	NA	TRBV4-1	TGCGCCAGCAGCCATCCTACCCTCTGGGACAGGGGGGCAAGTTTTACGCAGTATTTT	CASSHPTLWDRGASFTQYF
TRBJ2-7	NA	NA	TRBV9	TGTGCCAGCAGCGTAGACGTCAGGTCCTACGAGCAGTACTTC	CASSVDVRSYEQYF
TRBJ1-2	TRBD1	few	TRBV4-2	TGTGCCAGCAGCCACCCCAGGGGGGTCCAAGATGGCTACACCTTC	CASSHPRGVQDGYTF
TRBJ2-5	TRBD1	NA	TRBV9	TGTGCCAGTCCTGATTCCCCTCTGAGCAGGGGGATGGAGACCCAGTACTTC	CASPDSPLSRGMETQYF
TRBJ2-7	NA	NA	TRBV6-5	TGTGCCAGCAGTTACCCTGGGGGGTCCGAGCAGTACTTC	CASSYPGGSEQYF
TRBJ2-7	NA	NA	TRBV18	TGTGCCAGCTCAAGGGGGGGCGGCGAGCAGTACTTC	CASSRGGGEQYF
TRBJ1-1	NA	NA	TRBV9	TGTGCCAGCAGTGGTTTCGCGAGGGTGAACACTGAAGCTTTCTTT	CASSGFARVNTEAFF
TRBJ2-5	NA	NA	TRBV2	TGTGCCAGCACTAAGACTGAGACCCAGTACTTC	CASTKTETQYF
TRBJ2-1	TRBD2	NA	TRBV5-1	TGCGCCAGCAGACTAGCGGGGGGAAATGAGCAGTTCTTC	CASRLAGGNEQFF
TRBJ2-3	NA	NA	TRBV5-1	TGCGCCAGCAGCTCGGAGAACCGGGTCCAATTGTCTGGCACAGATACGCAGTATTTT	CASSSENRVQLSGTDTQYF
TRBJ2-7	TRBD2	NA	TRBV7-2	TGTGCCAGCAGCCGCCTCCGGACTAGCGGGATGTCCCACGAGCAGTACTTC	CASSRLRTSGMSHEQYF
TRBJ2-7	NA	NA	TRBV9	TGTGCCAGCAGCGTAGGAATTTGGGGAGCCTACGAGCAGTACTTC	CASSVGIWGAYEQYF
TRBJ2-3	NA	NA	TRBV7-2	TGTGCCAGCAGCTTAGCGAGAGGTCCCCGAGATACGCAGTATTTT	CASSLARGPRDTQYF
TRBJ2-7	NA	NA	TRBV7-9	TGTGCCAGCAGCTCCCCGGGCTACGAGCAGTACTTC	CASSSPGYEQYF
TRBJ2-1	TRBD1	NA	TRBV5-1	TGCGCCAGCAGGGGGACAGGGGGCACCTACAATGAGCAGTTCTTC	CASRGTGGTYNEQFF
TRBJ2-3	TRBD2	once	TRBV13	TGTGCCAGCAGCCCCCTACCCGGGACTAGCGGGGGGGATACGCAGTATTTT	CASSPLPGTSGGDTQYF
TRBJ2-3	NA	NA	TRBV7-6	TGTGCCAGCAGCAAAGGACAGATGATTAGCACAGATACGCAGTATTTT	CASSKGQMISTDTQYF
TRBJ2-3	TRBD1	NA	TRBV28	TGTGCCAGCAGATCAGGGGGCGATTTCACAGATACGCAGTATTTT	CASRSGGDFTDTQYF
TRBJ1-2	TRBD1	NA	TRBV5-1	TGCGCCAGCAGCAAGGGACAGGGGCTTTCTAACTATGGCTACACCTTC	CASSKGQGLSNYGYTF
TRBJ1-1	NA	NA	TRBV9	TGTGCTAGCAGCGCAGGGGTTATGAACACTGAAGCTTTCTTT	CASSAGVMNTEAFF
TRBJ2-2	NA	NA	TRBV18	TGTGCCAGCTCACCGTCGGGGTACGGGGAGCTGTTTTTT	CASSPSGYGELFF
TRBJ1-2	NA	NA	TRBV27	TGTGCCAGCAGTGTCCAACCGGGACTGATCTATGGCTACACCTTC	CASSVQPGLIYGYTF
TRBJ1-2	TRBD1	few	TRBV2	TGTGCCAGCACTACGACAGGGAACTATGGCTACACCTTC	CASTTTGNYGYTF
TRBJ1-2	NA	NA	TRBV29-1	TGCAGCGCCCCGGTTCAGGGTGACGGTGGTTTTGGCTACACCTTC	CSAPVQGDGGFGYTF